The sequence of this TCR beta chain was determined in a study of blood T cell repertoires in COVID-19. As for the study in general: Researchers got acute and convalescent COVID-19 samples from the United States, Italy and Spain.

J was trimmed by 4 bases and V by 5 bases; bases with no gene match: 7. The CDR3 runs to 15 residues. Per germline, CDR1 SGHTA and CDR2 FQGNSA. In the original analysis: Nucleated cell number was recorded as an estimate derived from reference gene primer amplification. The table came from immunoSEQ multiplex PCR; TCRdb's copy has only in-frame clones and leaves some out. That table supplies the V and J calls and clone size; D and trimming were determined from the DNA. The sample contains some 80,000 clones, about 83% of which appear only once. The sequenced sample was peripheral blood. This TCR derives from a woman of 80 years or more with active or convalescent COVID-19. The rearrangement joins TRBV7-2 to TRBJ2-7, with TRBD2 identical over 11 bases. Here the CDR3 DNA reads TGTGCCAGCAGCCAAAGACTAGCGGGGATATACGAGCAGTACTTC. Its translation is CASSQRLAGIYEQYF.